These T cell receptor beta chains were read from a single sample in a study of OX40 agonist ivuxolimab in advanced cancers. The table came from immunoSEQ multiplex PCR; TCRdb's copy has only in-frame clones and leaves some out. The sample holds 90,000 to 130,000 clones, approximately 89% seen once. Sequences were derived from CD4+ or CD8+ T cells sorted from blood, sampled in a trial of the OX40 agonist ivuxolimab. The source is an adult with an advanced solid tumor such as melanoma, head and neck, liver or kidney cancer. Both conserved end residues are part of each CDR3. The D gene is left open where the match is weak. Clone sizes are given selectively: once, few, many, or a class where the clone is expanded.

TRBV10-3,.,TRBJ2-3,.,CAISESYGGSTDTQYF,TGTGCCATCAGTGAGTCTTATGGGGGTAGCACAGATACGCAGTATTTT
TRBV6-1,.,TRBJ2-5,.,CASRNYPAGTQYF,TGTGCCAGCAGAAACTACCCCGCGGGGACCCAGTACTTC
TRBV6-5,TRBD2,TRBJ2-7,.,CASSSSGGADEQYF,TGTGCCAGCAGCTCTAGCGGGGGGGCCGACGAGCAGTACTTC
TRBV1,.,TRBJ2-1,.,CTSISSGGVSYNEQFF,TGCACCAGCATAAGTAGCGGGGGGGTCTCCTACAATGAGCAGTTCTTC
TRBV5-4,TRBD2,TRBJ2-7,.,CASSSSGRSTYEQYF,TGTGCCAGCAGCTCCAGCGGGAGAAGTACCTACGAGCAGTACTTC
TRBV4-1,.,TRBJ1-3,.,CASSPFLQGGGNTIYF,TGCGCCAGCAGCCCGTTCTTACAGGGCGGCGGAAACACCATATATTTT
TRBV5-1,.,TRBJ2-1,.,CASAVARGDNEQFF,TGCGCCTCCGCTGTCGCGAGGGGTGATAATGAGCAGTTCTTC
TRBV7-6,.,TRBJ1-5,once,CASSLVNQPQHF,TGTGCCAGCAGCTTAGTCAATCAGCCCCAGCATTTT
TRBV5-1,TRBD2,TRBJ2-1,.,CASSVPTSGLGNEQFF,TGCGCCAGCAGCGTGCCAACTAGCGGTCTTGGCAATGAGCAGTTCTTC
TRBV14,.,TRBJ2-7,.,CASSQQGYEQYF,TGTGCCAGCAGCCAACAGGGCTACGAGCAGTACTTC
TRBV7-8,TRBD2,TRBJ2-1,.,CASSLASSGSYYNEQFF,TGTGCCAGCAGCTTAGCTTCCAGCGGGAGTTACTACAATGAGCAGTTCTTC
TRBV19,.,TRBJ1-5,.,CASTSIGQNQPQHF,TGTGCCAGTACCTCGATCGGACAGAATCAGCCCCAGCATTTT
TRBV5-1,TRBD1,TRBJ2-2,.,CASSWTGSPGELFF,TGCGCCAGCAGCTGGACAGGGAGCCCCGGGGAGCTGTTTTTT
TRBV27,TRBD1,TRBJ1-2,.,CASSERGQGYTF,TGTGCCAGCAGTGAGAGGGGGCAGGGCTACACCTTC
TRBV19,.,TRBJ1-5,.,CASSFRDSSNQPQHF,TGTGCCAGTAGTTTCCGGGACTCTAGCAATCAGCCCCAGCATTTT
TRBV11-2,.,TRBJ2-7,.,CASSSLNRDEQYF,TGTGCCAGCAGCTCCCTCAACAGGGACGAGCAGTACTTC
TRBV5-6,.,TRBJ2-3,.,CASSLGQRDTQYF,TGTGCCAGCAGCTTGGGACAGAGAGATACGCAGTATTTT
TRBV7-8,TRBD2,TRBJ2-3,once,CASSSTSSPTDTQYF,TGTGCCAGCAGCTCGACTAGCTCTCCCACAGATACGCAGTATTTT
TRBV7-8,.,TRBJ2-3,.,CASSLGQIQQYF,TGTGCCAGCAGCTTAGGACAGATACAGCAGTATTTT
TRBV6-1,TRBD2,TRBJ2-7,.,CASLSGRGYEQYF,TGTGCCAGCTTGAGCGGGAGAGGTTACGAGCAGTACTTC
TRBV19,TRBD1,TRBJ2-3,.,CATLPEGQGTDTQYF,TGTGCCACCCTACCAGAGGGACAGGGAACAGATACGCAGTATTTT
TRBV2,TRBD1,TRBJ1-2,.,CASSEIPGQGAGYTF,TGTGCCAGCAGCGAGATTCCGGGACAGGGGGCTGGCTACACCTTC
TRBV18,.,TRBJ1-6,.,CASSPLTSGQHNSPLHF,TGTGCCAGCTCACCACTAACTTCCGGGCAGCATAATTCACCCCTCCACTTT
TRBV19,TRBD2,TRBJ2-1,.,CASSMGSGNYNEQFF,TGTGCCAGTAGTATGGGTAGCGGGAACTACAATGAGCAGTTCTTC
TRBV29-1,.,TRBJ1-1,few,CSHVERLWGEAFF,TGCAGCCACGTTGAAAGGCTCTGGGGTGAAGCTTTCTTT
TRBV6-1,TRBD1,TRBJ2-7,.,CASSDRQGALEQYF,TGTGCCAGCAGTGACCGACAGGGAGCCCTCGAGCAGTACTTC
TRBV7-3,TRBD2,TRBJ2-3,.,CASSRHEGLAGWDTQYF,TGTGCCAGCAGCCGACACGAGGGACTAGCGGGATGGGATACGCAGTATTTT
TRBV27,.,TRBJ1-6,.,CASSNKYSDSRIHFSYNSPLHF,TGTGCCAGCAGCAACAAGTACTCAGACAGCAGAATACACTTCTCCTATAATTCACCCCTCCACTTT
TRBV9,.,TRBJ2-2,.,CASSVVVLDPFNTGELFF,TGTGCCAGCAGCGTAGTTGTACTAGATCCGTTCAACACCGGGGAGCTGTTTTTT
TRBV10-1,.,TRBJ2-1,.,CASSESGSVSNEQFF,TGCGCCAGCAGTGAGTCAGGAAGCGTAAGCAATGAGCAGTTCTTC
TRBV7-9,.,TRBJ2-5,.,CASSREQETQYF,TGTGCCAGCAGCCGTGAACAAGAGACCCAGTACTTC
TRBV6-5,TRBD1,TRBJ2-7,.,CASSAGQGGAYEQYF,TGTGCCAGCAGTGCGGGACAGGGGGGAGCCTACGAGCAGTACTTC
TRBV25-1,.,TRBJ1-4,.,CASRASSGAATNEKLFF,TGTGCCAGCAGGGCCTCGTCGGGCGCTGCAACTAATGAAAAACTGTTTTTT
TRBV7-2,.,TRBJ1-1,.,CASSFGGRMDTEAFF,TGTGCCAGCAGCTTTGGGGGGCGTATGGACACTGAAGCTTTCTTT
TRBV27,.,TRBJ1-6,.,CASSLNRHSPLHF,TGTGCCAGCAGTTTGAACAGACACTCACCCCTCCACTTT
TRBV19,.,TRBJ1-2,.,CASKLTGTTNYGYTF,TGTGCCAGTAAATTAACAGGAACCACTAACTATGGCTACACCTTC
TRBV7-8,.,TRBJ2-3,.,CASSLVGRSTDTQYF,TGTGCCAGCAGCTTAGTCGGAAGAAGCACAGATACGCAGTATTTT
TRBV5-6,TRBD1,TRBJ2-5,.,CASSLTGGQETQYF,TGTGCCAGCAGCTTGACAGGGGGACAAGAGACCCAGTACTTC
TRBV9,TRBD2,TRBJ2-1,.,CASSVGLELGYNEQFF,TGTGCCAGCAGCGTCGGACTAGAATTGGGCTACAATGAGCAGTTCTTC
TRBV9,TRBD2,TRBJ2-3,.,CASSVSSGGSDTQYF,TGTGCCAGCAGCGTATCTAGCGGGGGATCAGATACGCAGTATTTT
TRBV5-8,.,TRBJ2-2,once,CASSPIVTGELFF,TGTGCCAGCAGCCCGATCGTCACCGGGGAGCTGTTTTTT
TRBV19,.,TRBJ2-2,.,CATSLIGQGTGELFF,TGTGCCACTAGTCTTATTGGGCAGGGGACCGGGGAGCTGTTTTTT
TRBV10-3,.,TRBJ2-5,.,CAISGSGGGEETQYF,TGTGCCATCAGTGGGTCAGGGGGGGGTGAGGAGACCCAGTACTTC
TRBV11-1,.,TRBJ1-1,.,CASSFGRTTEAFF,TGTGCCAGCAGCTTTGGACGCACAACTGAAGCTTTCTTT
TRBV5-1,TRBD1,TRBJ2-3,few,CASSRQGGTDTQYF,TGCGCCAGCAGTCGACAGGGGGGCACAGATACGCAGTATTTT
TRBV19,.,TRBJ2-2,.,CASSTGALITPGELFF,TGTGCCAGTAGTACGGGGGCGCTCATTACCCCCGGGGAGCTGTTTTTT
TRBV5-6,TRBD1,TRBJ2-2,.,CASSAGQGWATGELFF,TGTGCCAGCAGCGCAGGACAGGGCTGGGCCACCGGGGAGCTGTTTTTT
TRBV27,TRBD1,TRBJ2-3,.,CASSPQGQGTDTQYF,TGTGCCAGCAGCCCCCAGGGACAGGGCACAGATACGCAGTATTTT
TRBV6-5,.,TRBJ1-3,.,CASRRTVGNTIYF,TGTGCCAGCAGACGGACAGTTGGAAACACCATATATTTT
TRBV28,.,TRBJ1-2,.,CAITGSRGYTF,TGTGCCATTACAGGGTCCCGTGGCTACACCTTC
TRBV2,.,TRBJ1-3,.,CASTRVVGNTIYF,TGTGCCAGCACCCGGGTAGTTGGAAACACCATATATTTT
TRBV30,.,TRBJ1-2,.,CAWSVGTHTF,TGTGCCTGGAGTGTGGGGACCCACACCTTC
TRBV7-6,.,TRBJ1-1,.,CASSLGRERGAFF,TGTGCCAGCAGCTTAGGAAGGGAAAGGGGAGCTTTCTTT
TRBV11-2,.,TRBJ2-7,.,CASSPRGQSREQYF,TGTGCCAGCAGCCCCAGAGGGCAGTCTCGAGAGCAGTACTTC
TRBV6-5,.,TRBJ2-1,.,CASSSQGGQNNEQFF,TGTGCCAGCAGCTCCCAGGGCGGCCAAAACAATGAGCAGTTCTTC